This TCR beta chain was found in a study of shared T cell receptors in the human thymus. The repertoire was sequenced with immunoSEQ multiplex PCR; TCRdb's copy has only in-frame clones and lacks some. Of roughly 410,000 clones listed, about 95% are singletons. Trimming removed 3 bases from V and 5 bases from J; junction bases left unmatched: 10. Germline CDR1 is MRHNA and CDR2 is SNTAGT. The CDR3 contains 16 residues. The sequence was collected from a human donor. The specimen sequenced was thymocytes. V is TRBV6-4 and J is TRBJ1-1, with 9 bases matching TRBD1. The CDR3 region has the DNA TGTGCCAGCAGTGAGTACCCGGGACAGGGAGGTACTGAAGCTTTCTTT. Protein product: CASSEYPGQGGTEAFF.